This entry lists 25 T cell receptor beta chains sequenced from one sample in a study of blood T cell repertoires in COVID-19. Profiling relied on immunoSEQ multiplex PCR, and the TCRdb table lists in-frame clones only, not all of them. The sample comprises about 190,000 clones, under 85% of which are singletons, and 5.5% to 7.5% rests with the top ten. The sample was peripheral blood. The receptors stem from a woman in her 40s with acute or convalescent COVID-19.

The chain has TRBV7-9 and TRBJ2-1, with 9 bases lining up with TRBD1. J gave up 14 bases and V 2 bases, and 1 base lay outside the gene matches. In germline, CDR1 is SEHNR, CDR2 FQNEAQ (reference sequence). The CDR3 is made up of 11 amino acids. The CDR3 DNA follows: TGTGCCAGCAGCTTAAGGGACAGGGAGTTCTTC. Protein product: CASSLRDREFF.

J is TRBJ2-3 and V is TRBV4-2; tentatively, D is TRBD2 (5 bases). The CDR3 consists of 16 residues. Trimming removed 4 bases from V and 1 base from J, with 15 bases in between. Per the germline V gene, CDR1 is LGHNA and CDR2 is YNFKEQ. The CDR3 bases are TGTGCCAGCAGCCGCAAAGAGGGTTCTGGCACAGATACGCAGTATTTT. Its translation is CASSRKEGSGTDTQYF.

This chain connects TRBV12-3 or TRBV12-4 to TRBJ1-2, with TRBD1 matching over 9 bases. The CDR3 loop spans 13 amino acids. V lost 5 bases to trimming and J lost 5 bases; unmatched junction nucleotides: 3. The CDR3 sequence is CASSPGQGYGYTF. The CDR3 nucleotides are TGTGCCAGCAGTCCGGGACAGGGATATGGCTACACCTTC.

V is TRBV11-2 and J is TRBJ2-7, with D possibly TRBD2 on 5 matching bases. Trimming pared 4 bases from V and 0 bases from J, leaving 10 bases between. The V gene's germline CDR1 is SGHAT and CDR2 FQNNGV. The CDR3 is 14 amino acids. CDR3 sequence: CASSSGFSSYEQYF. CDR3 nucleotide sequence: TGTGCCAGCAGCTCGGGATTTTCCTCCTACGAGCAGTACTTC.

This clone has a handful of counts. The chain has TRBV7-3 and TRBJ2-7; the match to TRBD1 covers 7 bases. The CDR3 spans 14 residues. Unmatched junction bases numbered 8, after V lost 5 bases and J lost 4 bases. Per germline, CDR1 SGHTA and CDR2 FQGTGA. The CDR3 sequence is CASSPSGQMYEQYF. The CDR3 DNA sequence: TGTGCCAGCAGCCCATCGGGACAGATGTACGAGCAGTACTTC.

This chain connects TRBV11-2 to TRBJ2-1; 8 bases are shared with TRBD2. There are 15 residues in the CDR3. Trimming removed 5 bases from V and 3 bases from J; junction bases left unmatched: 6. From germline, CDR1 is SGHAT and CDR2 FQNNGV. This CDR3 reads CASSLQAGVYNEQFF. For the CDR3, the DNA is TGTGCCAGCAGCCTCCAAGCGGGGGTCTACAATGAGCAGTTCTTC.

The gene calls are TRBV28 and TRBJ2-7, with D perhaps TRBD1 (6 bases). The V end lost 3 bases, the J end lost 3 bases, and 12 bases lay between the germline ends. Per germline, CDR1 MDHEN and CDR2 SYDVKM. The CDR3 runs to 14 residues. CDR3 protein: CASSLQTGFYEQYF. The CDR3 DNA reads TGTGCCAGCAGTTTGCAAACAGGGTTCTACGAGCAGTACTTC.

This clone was detected only once. The J gene is TRBJ2-2, the V gene TRBV10-1; 7 bases match TRBD2. CDR1 is WNHNN, CDR2 SYGVQD, per germline (reference sequence). CDR3 length: 13 residues. Losses at the gene ends were 5 bases for V and 4 bases for J; bases not matched to a gene: 1. CDR3 nucleotides: TGCGCCAGCAGTTCTAGCGGCACCGGGGAGCTGTTTTTT. This gives the protein CASSSSGTGELFF.

This chain connects TRBV7-9 to TRBJ2-2; D is perhaps TRBD2 (6 bases). This CDR3 is built from 16 residues. V gave up 5 bases and J gave up 6 bases, with 19 bases separating them. Germline V gene data show CDR1 as SEHNR and CDR2 as FQNEAQ (reference sequence). The DNA for the CDR3 is TGTGCCAGCAGCCCTGTTTCCGGGAGACGTTCCGGGGAGCTGTTTTTT. This sequence encodes CASSPVSGRRSGELFF.

The chain couples TRBV10-3 to TRBJ2-7, with TRBD2 matching over 8 bases. Trimming at V came to 7 bases and at J to 4 bases, leaving 9 bases not matched to a gene. The CDR3 sequence is 14 residues long. CDR1 and CDR2 (germline): ENHRY, SYGVKD. The CDR3 bases are TGTGCCATCACCCCAACGGGAGGGCCGTACGAGCAGTACTTC. Its protein product is CAITPTGGPYEQYF.

This rearrangement joins TRBV2 to TRBJ2-1, with D hard to call. This CDR3 has 11 residues. V was cut by 3 bases and J by 7 bases, with 4 bases left in between. The germline CDR1 and CDR2 sequences are SNHLY and FYNNEI. The CDR3 region has the DNA TGTGCCAGCAGTGAGAGGAATGAGCAGTTCTTC. As protein: CASSERNEQFF.

The CDR3 spells CATSRERGRARETQYF. The DNA of the CDR3 is TGTGCCACCAGCAGAGAACGCGGGAGGGCCCGAGAGACCCAGTACTTC. This chain links TRBV15 with TRBJ2-5, with 9 nucleotides matching TRBD2. CDR3 length equals 16 residues. Germline-derived CDR1 and CDR2 are LNHNV and YYDKDF (reference sequence). V trimming: 0 bases; J trimming: 4 bases; junction bases outside the gene matches: 6. The whole variable domain, filled in from reference TRBV15 and TRBJ2-5, reads DAMVIQNPRYQVTQFGKPVTLSCSQTLNHNVMYWYQQKSSQAPKLLFHYYDKDFNNEADTPDNFQSRRPNTSFCFLDIRSPGLGDTAMYLCATSRERGRARETQYFGPGTRLLVL.

The V call is TRBV25-1, the J call TRBJ1-1; D unclear. This CDR3 is built from 17 residues. Germline CDR1 MGHDK, CDR2 SYGVNS. The germline V and J ends were trimmed by 1 base and 4 bases, with 19 bases remaining between them. The CDR3 region has the DNA TGTGCCAGCAGTGAATTGTCCTCTTTAGGAGGTAGCACTGAAGCTTTCTTT. Residues: CASSELSSLGGSTEAFF.

This sequence joins TRBV7-2 and TRBJ1-4; D remains ambiguous. Trimming stripped 3 bases from V and 8 bases from J, with 10 bases between. In germline, CDR1 is SGHTA, CDR2 FQGNSA. The CDR3 is 13 residues long. The CDR3 sequence: CASSFSTGEKLFF. In DNA form, the CDR3 reads TGTGCCAGCAGCTTCTCTACCGGGGAAAAACTGTTTTTT.

The chain joins TRBV3-1 (or the pseudogene TRBV3-2) to TRBJ1-1, with D perhaps matching TRBD1 (6 bases). CDR3 length: 16 residues. The germline V gene has CDR1 LGHDT and CDR2 YNNKEL (reference sequence). Deletions cut 2 bases from V and 5 bases from J, with 18 bases between. The CDR3, as DNA: TGTGCCAGCAGCCAACGGGCGGGGGCAAGGAGAACTGAAGCTTTCTTT. Protein product: CASSQRAGARRTEAFF.

The chain carries TRBV19 and TRBJ2-3; D is perhaps TRBD1 (6 bases). The germline CDR1 and CDR2 sequences are LNHDA and SQIVND (reference sequence). Between the trimmed V and J ends, which lost 4 bases and 2 bases, there was a span of 13 bases. The CDR3 totals 15 residues. For the CDR3, the DNA is TGTGCCAGTAGTAAGGGGGTGTGGGCCACAGATACGCAGTATTTT. Its protein is CASSKGVWATDTQYF.

This sequence joins TRBV4-2 and TRBJ1-4; TRBD1 matches at 9 bases. Per germline, CDR1 LGHNA and CDR2 YNFKEQ. CDR3 size: 15 residues. With 3 bases clipped from V and 8 bases from J, the junction kept 7 bases outside the gene matches. The DNA of the CDR3 is TGTGCCAGCAGCCAGATGGGACAGGGAGGGGAAAAACTGTTTTTT. Translated: CASSQMGQGGEKLFF.

The chain employs TRBV6-1 and TRBJ2-7, with 10 bases fitting TRBD2. Germline V gene lookup returns CDR1 MNHNS and CDR2 SASEGT. The CDR3 sequence is 15 residues long. V gave up 3 bases and J gave up 0 bases; unmatched junction bases: 2. The CDR3 sequence: CASSDTSGASYEQYF. The CDR3, as DNA: TGTGCCAGCAGTGACACTAGCGGGGCCTCCTACGAGCAGTACTTC.

This clone has a handful of counts. The chain has TRBV14 and TRBJ2-7; 7 nucleotides line up with TRBD2. The CDR3 extends over 15 amino acids. V dropped 3 bases and J dropped 2; count of bases not matched to a gene: 7. Germline CDR1 SGHDN, CDR2 FVKESK. The CDR3 here is CASSHRAGVAYEQYF. The CDR3 region has the DNA TGTGCCAGCAGCCACCGTGCGGGAGTAGCCTACGAGCAGTACTTC.

The chain carries TRBV10-3 and TRBJ1-1; a weak D match, TRBD1 (6 bases). V dropped 4 bases and J dropped 2 bases, with 14 bases sitting between them. This CDR3 region has 15 residues. In germline, CDR1 is ENHRY, CDR2 SYGVKD. The CDR3 here is CAISGTGRANTEAFF. The CDR3 coding sequence is TGTGCCATCAGTGGAACAGGGAGGGCAAACACTGAAGCTTTCTTT.

The chain joins TRBV2 to TRBJ2-7, with D perhaps matching TRBD1 (6 bases). CDR3 length: 16 residues. Germline-derived CDR1 and CDR2 are SNHLY and FYNNEI. The V end lost 6 bases, the J end lost 4 bases, and 22 bases lay between the germline ends. The CDR3 sequence is CASRRTAATVGYEQYF. The DNA for the CDR3 is TGTGCCAGCAGGCGGACAGCCGCTACCGTGGGGTACGAGCAGTACTTC.

The gene calls are TRBV7-3 and TRBJ2-1, with 10 positions matching TRBD1. V lost 2 bases and J lost 2; bases outside the gene matches: 0. CDR1 and CDR2 from the germline V gene are SGHTA and FQGTGA. This CDR3 spans 15 amino acids. CDR3 DNA sequence: TGTGCCAGCAGCTTAGACAGGGGGCCCTACAATGAGCAGTTCTTC. It yields the protein CASSLDRGPYNEQFF.

The chain carries TRBV27 and TRBJ1-1; D gene ambiguous. This CDR3 spans 14 amino acids. The V gene lost 3 bases and the J gene lost 1 base, with 9 bases spanning the gap. Germline V gene sequence: CDR1 MNHEY, CDR2 SMNVEV (reference sequence). The CDR3 loop reads CASSLARSNTEAFF. CDR3 coding DNA: TGTGCCAGCAGTTTGGCCAGATCGAACACTGAAGCTTTCTTT.

V is TRBV3-1 (or the pseudogene TRBV3-2) and J is TRBJ1-5; D is unclear. Germline CDR1 LGHDT, CDR2 YNNKEL (reference sequence). Trimming left V 0 bases short and J 3 bases short, with 3 bases between. The CDR3 length is 13 residues. In DNA, the CDR3 is TGTGCCAGCAGCCAAGATAACAATCAGCCCCAGCATTTT. It is translated as CASSQDNNQPQHF.

The chain is built from TRBV6-6 and TRBJ2-2, with 10 bases that match TRBD1. CDR1 MNHNY and CDR2 SVGAGI come from the germline V gene (reference sequence). The V segment lost 8 bases and the J segment 5 bases; nucleotides outside the gene matches: 5. There are 14 residues in the CDR3. CDR3 amino acids: CASLPGQGTGELFF. The CDR3 coding sequence is TGTGCCAGCTTACCGGGACAGGGGACCGGGGAGCTGTTTTTT.